This T cell receptor (beta chain) was sequenced for a study of radiotherapy plus CTLA-4 blockade in lung cancer. Study context: Among enrolled patients, under 20% responded and about 34% achieved disease control.

The study, taken as a whole, reports: Reports state that early shifts in blood T cell clones, with interferon-beta, best predicted response. Radiotherapy plus ipilimumab was followed by expansion in blood of tumor-derived TCR clones.

The V and J ends lost 7 bases and 6 bases respectively, with 17 bases between them. The CDR3 totals 14 residues. Germline loops: CDR1 SGHKS, CDR2 YYEKEE (reference sequence). Sequencing was performed with immunoSEQ multiplex PCR; in TCRdb, only in-frame clones are kept and a portion is missing. This sample has about 94,000 clones, with 80% to 85% found just once. With regard to this clone: Its antigen is not identified.

The rearrangement links TRBV5-5 to TRBJ1-5, with D tentatively TRBD1 (5 bases). The sequencing here drew on peripheral blood, taken from a patient treated with radiotherapy plus ipilimumab. This sequence originates from a human donor with non-small cell lung cancer that progressed on radiotherapy plus ipilimumab. CDR3 residues: CASGIRDGVQPQHF. In DNA form, the CDR3 reads TGTGCCAGCGGCATCAGGGACGGTGTTCAGCCCCAGCATTTT.